This T cell receptor (beta chain) was observed in a study of blood T cell repertoires in COVID-19. Authors' analysis steps: Amplification with reference gene primers provided the estimates of nucleated cell counts. The protocol was immunoSEQ multiplex PCR, while the TCRdb copy is restricted to in-frame clones and leaves out a portion. The DNA was the basis for D and trimming; V, J and clone size are from that table. This table holds 100,000 or so clones, around 85% found once. The CDR3 contains 12 residues. The germline V gene has CDR1 GTSNPN and CDR2 SVGIG (reference sequence). This clone was counted ten times or more.

Sequencing was done on a sample of peripheral blood. The TCR originated in a woman between 65 and 79 years old with active or convalescent COVID-19. This chain uses TRBV30 with TRBJ2-3; 8 bases line up with TRBD2. The CDR3 region is CASGGQKDTQYF. CDR3 DNA: TGTGCGTCGGGGGGGCAGAAAGATACGCAGTATTTT.